Listed below are T cell receptor beta chains from one sample, sequenced in a study of post-analysis software for immune sequencing data. TCRdb re-derived calls from the PCR reads in MiXCR, one entry per CDR3 protein. The sample consists of about 560,000 distinct CDR3 sequences, about 40% of them appearing once. The specimen sequenced was blood. The receptors were gathered from a girl aged 10-17 years with multiple sclerosis. The CDR3 runs from the conserved cysteine through the conserved F or W. D genes are given only for firm matches. The size of a clone is reported for some rows only, either as once, few or many, or as a class for expanded clones.

D gene	J gene	V gene	clone size	CDR3 protein	CDR3 DNA
TRBD2	TRBJ2-3	TRBV6-5	-	CASSQPGGPSTDTQYF	TGTGCCAGCAGTCAACCGGGAGGGCCGAGCACAGATACGCAGTATTTT
-	TRBJ2-6	TRBV28	-	CAGSLRGANVLTF	TGTGCCGGATCACTGCGAGGGGCCAACGTCCTGACTTTC
-	TRBJ1-2	TRBV29-1	few	CSVEDREPPYGYTF	TGCAGCGTTGAAGATCGGGAGCCTCCCTATGGCTACACCTTC
TRBD2	TRBJ2-7	TRBV6-1	-	CASTRGRAYEQYF	TGTGCCAGCACGCGCGGGAGGGCCTACGAGCAGTACTTC
TRBD2	TRBJ2-1	TRBV6-5	-	CASSYGGGGAKEQFF	TGTGCCAGCAGTTATGGCGGGGGAGGAGCAAAAGAGCAGTTCTTC
-	TRBJ2-1	TRBV12-3/TRBV12-4	few	CASSYYDPNEQFF	TGTGCCAGCAGCTACTATGACCCCAATGAGCAGTTCTTC
-	TRBJ2-1	TRBV7-9	-	CASSPNYIRRDEQFF	TGTGCCAGCAGCCCCAACTACATCCGCCGGGATGAGCAGTTCTTC
TRBD2	TRBJ2-1	TRBV11-2	-	CASSLRAGGNEQFF	TGTGCCAGCAGCTTGCGAGCGGGAGGCAATGAGCAGTTCTTC
-	TRBJ1-2	TRBV12-3/TRBV12-4	-	CASRLGVAGAGGGYTF	TGTGCCAGCAGGCTAGGGGTCGCAGGGGCCGGGGGAGGCTACACCTTC
TRBD1	TRBJ1-2	TRBV7-2	few	CASKPGGDNYGYTF	TGTGCCAGCAAACCAGGGGGCGATAACTATGGCTACACCTTC
-	TRBJ1-1	TRBV7-3	-	CASSLSGSGNTEAFF	TGTGCCAGCAGCTTATCCGGCAGCGGTAACACTGAAGCTTTCTTT
-	TRBJ2-7	TRBV6-1	-	CASSDRLGTYEQYF	TGTGCCAGCAGTGACAGACTCGGGACGTACGAGCAGTACTTC
TRBD1	TRBJ1-4	TRBV7-2	-	CASSLNTGTGLEKLFF	TGTGCCAGCAGCTTAAATACCGGGACAGGGCTTGAAAAACTGTTTTTT
-	TRBJ2-3	TRBV7-9	-	CASSLGGVHTDTQYF	TGTGCCAGCAGCTTGGGCGGAGTTCACACAGATACGCAGTATTTT
-	TRBJ2-1	TRBV9	-	CASSAGPHNEQFF	TGTGCCAGCAGCGCGGGACCACACAATGAGCAGTTCTTC
TRBD2	TRBJ2-3	TRBV5-6	-	CASSLGLALTDTQYF	TGTGCCAGCAGCTTGGGACTAGCGCTGACAGATACGCAGTATTTT